A single sample is the source of the 5 T cell receptor beta chains below, sequenced in a study of T cells in localized non-small cell lung cancer. TCRdb keeps only in-frame clones here, not all; method: immunoSEQ multiplex PCR. The repertoire holds about 6,400 clones, with roughly 86% as singletons. The material sequenced was peripheral blood, taken before any cancer treatment. The receptors shown here come from a male donor aged 60 or older with stage I lung adenocarcinoma.

The chain combines TRBV27 with TRBJ2-2; 9 positions match TRBD1. CDR3 length: 16 amino acids. Trimming cost V 0 bases and J 4 bases; bases outside gene matches: 3. CDR1 is MNHEY, CDR2 SMNVEV, per germline (reference sequence). The CDR3 is CASSLSTGGSTGELFF. CDR3 DNA: TGTGCCAGCAGTTTATCGACAGGGGGGAGCACCGGGGAGCTGTTTTTT.

The CDR3 protein is CASSNRDYNEQFF. DNA of the CDR3: TGTGCCAGCAGTAACCGGGACTACAATGAGCAGTTCTTC. The J gene is TRBJ2-1, the V gene TRBV28; possible D gene TRBD2, 5 bases. Between the trimmed V and J ends, which lost 5 bases and 3 bases, there was a span of 8 bases. CDR3 length equals 13 residues. Per the germline V gene, CDR1 is MDHEN and CDR2 is SYDVKM.

The V call is TRBV11-2, the J call TRBJ1-2; the D is unclear. This CDR3 has 15 amino acids. The germline CDR1 and CDR2 sequences are SGHAT and FQNNGV. Deletions cut 1 base from V and 0 bases from J, with 9 bases between. CDR3 sequence reads: CASSLGSSPNYGYTF. DNA of the CDR3: TGTGCCAGCAGCTTAGGGTCAAGTCCTAACTATGGCTACACCTTC.

The V gene is TRBV30, the J gene TRBJ2-7; 7 bases align to TRBD1. Germline V gives CDR1 GTSNPN, CDR2 SVGIG (reference sequence). The V and J ends lost 5 bases and 1 base, in that order; junction bases with no gene match: 8. CDR3 size: 14 residues. CDR3 in amino acids: CAWALAGGSYEQYV. DNA for the CDR3: TGTGCCTGGGCCCTCGCAGGGGGATCCTACGAGCAGTACGTC.

This chain uses TRBV5-5 with TRBJ2-7, with D hard to call. V shed 0 bases and J shed 5 bases, with 12 bases lying between them. Germline CDR1 is SGHKS and CDR2 is YYEKEE (reference sequence). The CDR3 runs 14 residues. The DNA of the CDR3 is TGTGCCAGCAGCTTGGCCGTCCGGGCTCACGAGCAGTACTTC. This encodes CASSLAVRAHEQYF.